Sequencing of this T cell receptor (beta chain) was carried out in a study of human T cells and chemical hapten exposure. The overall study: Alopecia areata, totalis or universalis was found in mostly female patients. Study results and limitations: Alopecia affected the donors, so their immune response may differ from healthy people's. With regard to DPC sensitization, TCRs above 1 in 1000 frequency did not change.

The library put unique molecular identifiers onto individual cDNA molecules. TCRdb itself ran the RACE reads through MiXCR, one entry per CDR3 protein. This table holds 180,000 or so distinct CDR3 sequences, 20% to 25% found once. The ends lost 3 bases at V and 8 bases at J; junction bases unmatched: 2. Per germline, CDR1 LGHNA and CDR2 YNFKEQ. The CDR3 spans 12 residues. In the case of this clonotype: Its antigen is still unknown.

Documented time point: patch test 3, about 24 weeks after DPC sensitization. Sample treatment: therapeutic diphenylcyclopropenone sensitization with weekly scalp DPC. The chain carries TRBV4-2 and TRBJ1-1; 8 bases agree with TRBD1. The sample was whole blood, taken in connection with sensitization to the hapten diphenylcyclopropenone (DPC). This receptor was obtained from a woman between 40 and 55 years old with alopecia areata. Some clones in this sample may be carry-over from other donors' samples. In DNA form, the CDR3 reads TGTGCCAGCAGCCAGGGGACAGGCGAAGCTTTCTTT. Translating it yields CASSQGTGEAFF.